The 18 T cell receptor beta chains below come from one sample, sequenced in a study of shared clonotypes between healthy human individuals. Repertoires were generated with immunoSEQ multiplex PCR, while TCRdb's copy carries only in-frame clones and drops some. This sample has hundreds of thousands of clones, with roughly 79% found just once. The sample taken for sequencing was PBMCs. The receptors derive from a woman aged 40 to 55 in good health. Some clones in this sample may be carry-over from other donors' samples.

This clone has just one count. V gene TRBV5-6 combines with J gene TRBJ2-2; perhaps TRBD1 as D (5 bases). This CDR3 is built from 16 residues. Germline V gene data show CDR1 as SGHDT and CDR2 as YYEEEE. The V end was cut by 2 bases, the J end by 2 bases, with 13 bases between. This CDR3 is CASSFRAGLNTGELFF. CDR3 bases: TGTGCCAGCAGCTTCCGGGCAGGGCTAAACACCGGGGAGCTGTTTTTT.

A few counts support this clone. The chain joins TRBV27 to TRBJ1-1, with 10 bases fitting TRBD1. Germline V CDR1 and CDR2: MNHEY, SMNVEV (reference sequence). The CDR3 covers 18 residues. V gave up 5 bases and J gave up 0 bases; unmatched junction bases: 12. CDR3 region: CASSRTRGQGLVNTEAFF. DNA for the CDR3: TGTGCCAGCAGTCGCACCCGGGGACAGGGGCTGGTGAACACTGAAGCTTTCTTT.

A word on this clone: A single base separates this from a much larger clone, so it may be a read error. The chain uses TRBV30 and TRBJ2-2, with TRBD1 matching over 7 bases. The germline V gene encodes CDR1 GTSNPN and CDR2 SVGIG (reference sequence). The CDR3 length is 21 residues. The CDR3 region is CAWGVFPGQLITEANTGELFF. CDR3 coding DNA: TGTGCCTGGGGTGTATTTCCGGGACAGCTGATAACGGAAGCGAACACCGGGGAGCTGTTTTTT. Full variable domain (missing parts from reference TRBV30 and TRBJ2-2): SQTIHQWPATLVQPVGSPLSLECTVEGTSNPNLYWYRQAAGRGLQLLFYSVGIGQISSEVPQNLSASRPQDRQFILSSKKLLLSDSGFYLCAWGVFPGQLITEANTGELFFGEGSRLTVL.

This clone was detected a few times. The J gene is TRBJ2-1, the V gene TRBV5-1; TRBD2 matches at 11 bases. The CDR3 sequence is 15 residues long. Germline V CDR1 and CDR2: SGHRS, YFSETQ. The ends lost 4 bases at V and 7 bases at J; junction bases unmatched: 7. The CDR3 DNA reads TGCGCCAGCAGCCATAGCGGGAGGGAGGGGAATGAGCAGTTCTTC. This sequence encodes CASSHSGREGNEQFF.

This sequence joins TRBV11-1 and TRBJ2-7; D remains ambiguous. The CDR3 loop spans 14 amino acids. Germline CDR1 SGHAT, CDR2 FQDESV (reference sequence). Trimming removed 1 base at V and 3 bases at J, with 10 bases between. Here the CDR3 DNA reads TGTGCCAGCAGCTTAGAACGCAAAGTCTACGAGCAGTACTTC. Its translation: CASSLERKVYEQYF.

Of note for this clone: Just one base apart from a much larger clone, this may be a read error. The identical CDR3 is also encoded by other nucleotide sequences in the sample. The CDR3 DNA follows: TGTGCCAGCAGCCAGGGTGGTGGCTACACCTTC. Amino acid sequence: CASSQGGGYTF. This chain uses TRBV6-5 with TRBJ1-2; perhaps TRBD1 as D (5 bases). V gave up 6 bases and J gave up 7 bases, with 9 bases separating them. The CDR3 runs to 11 residues. Germline assignment: CDR1 MNHEY and CDR2 SVGAGI.

The chain couples TRBV30 to TRBJ2-3; no reliable D call. Germline V CDR1 and CDR2: GTSNPN, SVGIG (reference sequence). There are 13 residues in the CDR3. Trimming left V 2 bases short and J 6 bases short, with 12 bases between. This CDR3 is CAWSWTTGDTQYF. The CDR3 DNA reads TGTGCCTGGAGTTGGACGACTGGTGATACGCAGTATTTT.

This clone was seen a handful of times. The chain links TRBV7-2 to TRBJ1-5; 7 bases fit TRBD1. Germline-derived CDR1 and CDR2 are SGHTA and FQGNSA. The ends lost 3 bases at V and 5 bases at J; junction bases unmatched: 4. The CDR3 runs to 14 residues. The CDR3: CASSLTGTDQPQHF. The CDR3 DNA follows: TGTGCCAGCAGCTTGACAGGGACGGATCAGCCCCAGCATTTT.

The chain carries TRBV7-9 and TRBJ1-2, with D tentatively TRBD1 (5 bases). The ends were cut back, 5 bases at V and 8 bases at J, with 15 bases in the middle. The CDR3 extends over 13 amino acids. Germline V gene data show CDR1 as SEHNR and CDR2 as FQNEAQ (reference sequence). The DNA of the CDR3 is TGTGCCAGCAGCCCAGGGTCGGACCCAGGCTACACCTTC. Protein sequence: CASSPGSDPGYTF.

The chain carries TRBV11-2 and TRBJ2-3, with D unresolved. The CDR3 contains 14 residues. Trimming left V 1 base short and J 2 bases short, with 7 bases between. CDR1 SGHAT and CDR2 FQNNGV come from the germline V gene. CDR3 in amino acids: CASSLAVFTDTQYF. CDR3 in DNA: TGTGCCAGCAGCTTAGCCGTCTTCACAGATACGCAGTATTTT.

This chain uses TRBV18 with TRBJ2-1; possibly TRBD2 for D (5 bases). The germline V gene has CDR1 KGHSH and CDR2 LQKENI. This CDR3 comprises 12 residues. With 1 base removed from V and 9 bases from J, the gap between germline ends came to 7 bases. CDR3 sequence reads: CASSPLGVEQFF. CDR3 bases: TGTGCCAGCTCACCACTGGGAGTTGAGCAGTTCTTC.

The chain links TRBV27 to TRBJ2-1; D not resolved. The V gene lost 3 bases and the J gene lost 4 bases, with 7 bases spanning the gap. Germline values: CDR1 MNHEY, CDR2 SMNVEV (reference sequence). CDR3 size: 13 residues. The CDR3 nucleotides read TGTGCCAGCAGTTTCGCTTCTTACAATGAGCAGTTCTTC. It specifies CASSFASYNEQFF.

With regard to this clone: The likely explanation is a read error, given a far larger clone one base away. The same CDR3 also results from other DNA sequences found in this sample. The rearrangement uses TRBV6-5 and TRBJ1-1; TRBD1 aligns across 7 bases. The CDR3 covers 12 residues. Germline V gene lookup returns CDR1 MNHEY and CDR2 SVGAGI. This CDR3 is CASSTGETEAFF. CDR3 nucleotides: TGTGCCAGCAGTACAGGGGAGACTGAAGCCTTCTTT.

CDR3 sequence: CASSYGRTNEKLFF. In nucleotides, the CDR3 is TGTGCCAGCAGCTACGGACGAACGAATGAAAAACTGTTTTTT. The chain is built from TRBV7-9 and TRBJ1-4; D is unclear. The CDR3 runs to 14 residues. CDR1 is SEHNR, CDR2 FQNEAQ, per germline (reference sequence). The germline V and J ends were trimmed by 4 bases and 5 bases, with 11 bases remaining between them.

This rearrangement joins TRBV30 to TRBJ2-1; possibly TRBD2 for D (5 bases). In germline, CDR1 is GTSNPN, CDR2 SVGIG (reference sequence). CDR3 length: 15 amino acids. The ends were cut back, 0 bases at V and 2 bases at J, with 11 bases in the middle. The CDR3 is CAWSVRGSAYNEQFF. CDR3 DNA sequence: TGTGCCTGGAGTGTACGAGGGAGTGCCTACAATGAGCAGTTCTTC.

V and J are TRBV30 and TRBJ2-2; D gene ambiguous. Between the trimmed V and J ends, which lost 4 bases and 1 base, there was a span of 7 bases. CDR3 length: 13 amino acids. Germline V gene lookup returns CDR1 GTSNPN and CDR2 SVGIG (reference sequence). This CDR3 is CAWKIKNTGELFF. The CDR3 coding sequence is TGTGCCTGGAAAATCAAGAACACCGGGGAGCTGTTTTTT.

Turning to this clone: The junction and the germline gene differ at one end; a read error may be behind it. This chain joins TRBV7-7 and TRBJ2-2, with 7 bases that match TRBD1. The CDR3 has 15 amino acids. CDR1 and CDR2 (germline): SSHAT, FNYEAQ (reference sequence). CDR3 protein: CASSPDRANTGELFF. As DNA, the CDR3 is TGTGCTAGCAGCCCCGACAGGGCGAACACCGGGGAGCTGTTTTTT. The full variable domain, in which reference TRBV7-7 and TRBJ2-2 provide the parts outside the CDR3, is GAGVSQSPRYKVTKRGQDVTLRCDPISSHATLYWYQQALGQGPEFLTYFNYEAQPDKSGLPSDRFSAERPEGSISTLTIQRTEQRDSAMYRCASSPDRANTGELFFGEGSRLTVL.

To note about this clone: Other DNA sequences from this sample encode an identical CDR3 as well. This chain joins TRBV7-3 and TRBJ2-2; D is ambiguous. There are 13 residues in the CDR3. Trimming pared 4 bases from V and 2 bases from J, leaving 5 bases between. The germline V gene has CDR1 SGHTA and CDR2 FQGTGA. CDR3 residues: CASSSPNTGELFF. Written as DNA, the CDR3 is TGTGCCAGCAGCTCCCCAAACACCGGGGAGCTGTTTTTT. Based on the CDR3 plus reference TRBV7-3 and TRBJ2-2, the full variable domain is GAGVSQTPSNKVTEKGKYVELRCDPISGHTALYWYRQSLGQGPEFLIYFQGTGAADDSGLPNDRFFAVRPEGSVSTLKIQRTERGDSAVYLCASSSPNTGELFFGEGSRLTVL.